The rows below give T cell receptor beta chains drawn from one sample of a study of regulatory T cells in long-lasting Graves disease. TCRdb ran MiXCR on the multiplex PCR reads and lists one entry per CDR3 protein. This table holds 400,000 to 600,000 distinct CDR3 sequences, about 22% found once. The sample was peripheral blood mononuclear cells (PBMCs), taken when the disease was refractory, from a patient treated with antithyroid drugs. These TCRs come from a female donor with Graves disease. Both conserved end residues are trimmed from each CDR3.

V	length	J	CDR3
TRBV12-3/TRBV12-4	11	TRBJ2-2	ASSFQRTGELF
TRBV3-1	13	TRBJ2-7	ASSLLGTGGYEQY
TRBV19	14	TRBJ2-5	ASKGQGWWGQETQY
TRBV7-8	18	TRBJ2-4	ASSLFLRVISNPAKNIQY
TRBV11-2	10	TRBJ2-7	ASSFDFYEQY
TRBV9	13	TRBJ2-7	ASTTSGTGFDEQY
TRBV28	10	TRBJ1-4	ATLTGDEKLF
TRBV6-2/TRBV6-3	11	TRBJ2-5	ASSRTRQETQC
TRBV6-1	10	TRBJ2-5	ASSQRGETQY
TRBV12-3/TRBV12-4	13	TRBJ2-5	ASSPAGGMQETQY
TRBV20-1	12	TRBJ2-5	SASPPFGGETQY
TRBV20-1	12	TRBJ1-4	SAIPGGTVEKLF
TRBV6-5	12	TRBJ1-3	ASSSGQSGNTIY
TRBV7-2	13	TRBJ1-2	ASSSPGQGANGYT
TRBV20-1	12	TRBJ1-3	SARAANSGNTIY
TRBV5-1	20	TRBJ2-5	ASSSPGSPYRTSGTQQEAQY
TRBV30	11	TRBJ1-1	ASTLRGGTEAF
TRBV12-3/TRBV12-4	13	TRBJ1-5	ASSKRTGDNQPQH
TRBV12-3/TRBV12-4	15	TRBJ2-2	ASSTAYLAANTGELF
TRBV6-2/TRBV6-3	16	TRBJ1-5	ASSYSGPGTGLGQPQH
TRBV6-1	12	TRBJ1-5	ASRAGGVDQPQH
TRBV2	11	TRBJ2-5	ASSGRREGTQY
TRBV28	11	TRBJ1-1	ATSDAGGTEAF
TRBV2	12	TRBJ2-2	ATRTGGDTGELF
TRBV12-3/TRBV12-4	11	TRBJ1-4	ASSTAPDEKLF
TRBV6-5	11	TRBJ2-2	ASSYSNTGELF
TRBV28	12	TRBJ2-7	ASSLLREASEQY
TRBV7-9	11	TRBJ1-1	ASRRTENTEAF
TRBV6-1	12	TRBJ2-2	ASNGQGAPGELF
TRBV19	13	TRBJ1-5	ASSKPPAIIRPQH
TRBV29-1	15	TRBJ1-1	SVERDTFNPLNTEAF
TRBV5-1	14	TRBJ2-7	ASSLLERAAVPEQY
TRBV12-3/TRBV12-4	14	TRBJ2-1	ASSLRRTSGRDEQF
TRBV7-2	14	TRBJ1-5	ASSLALGVGNQPQH
TRBV12-3/TRBV12-4	12	TRBJ2-4	ASSLPWGANIQY
TRBV29-1	13	TRBJ2-7	SVEDPRTGDNEQY
TRBV19	11	TRBJ2-7	ASTNTGSGEQY
TRBV19	12	TRBJ1-2	ASSMDRGLDGYT
TRBV12-3/TRBV12-4	14	TRBJ2-5	ASSHSGGASAGTQY